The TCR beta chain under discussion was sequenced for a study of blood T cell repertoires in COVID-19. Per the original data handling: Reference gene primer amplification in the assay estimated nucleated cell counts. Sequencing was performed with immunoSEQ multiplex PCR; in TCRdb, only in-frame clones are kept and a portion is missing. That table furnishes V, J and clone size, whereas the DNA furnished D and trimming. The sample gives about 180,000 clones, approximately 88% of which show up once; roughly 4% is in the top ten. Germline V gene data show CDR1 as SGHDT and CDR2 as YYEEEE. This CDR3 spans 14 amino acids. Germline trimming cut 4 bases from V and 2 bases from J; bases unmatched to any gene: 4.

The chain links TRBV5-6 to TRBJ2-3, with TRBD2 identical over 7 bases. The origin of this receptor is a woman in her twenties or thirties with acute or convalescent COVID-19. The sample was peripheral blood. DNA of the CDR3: TGTGCCAGCAGCCGCGGGAGCCTCACAGATACGCAGTATTTT. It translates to CASSRGSLTDTQYF.